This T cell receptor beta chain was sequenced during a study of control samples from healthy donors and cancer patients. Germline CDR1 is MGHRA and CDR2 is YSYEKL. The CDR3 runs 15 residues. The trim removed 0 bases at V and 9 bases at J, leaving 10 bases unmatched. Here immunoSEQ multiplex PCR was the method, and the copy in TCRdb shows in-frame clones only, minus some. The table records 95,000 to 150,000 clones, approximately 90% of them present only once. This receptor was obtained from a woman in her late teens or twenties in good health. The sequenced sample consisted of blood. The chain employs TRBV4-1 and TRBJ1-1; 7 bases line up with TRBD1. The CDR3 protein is CASSQDATGDPQAFF. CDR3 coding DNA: TGCGCCAGCAGCCAAGACGCCACAGGGGACCCCCAAGCTTTCTTT.